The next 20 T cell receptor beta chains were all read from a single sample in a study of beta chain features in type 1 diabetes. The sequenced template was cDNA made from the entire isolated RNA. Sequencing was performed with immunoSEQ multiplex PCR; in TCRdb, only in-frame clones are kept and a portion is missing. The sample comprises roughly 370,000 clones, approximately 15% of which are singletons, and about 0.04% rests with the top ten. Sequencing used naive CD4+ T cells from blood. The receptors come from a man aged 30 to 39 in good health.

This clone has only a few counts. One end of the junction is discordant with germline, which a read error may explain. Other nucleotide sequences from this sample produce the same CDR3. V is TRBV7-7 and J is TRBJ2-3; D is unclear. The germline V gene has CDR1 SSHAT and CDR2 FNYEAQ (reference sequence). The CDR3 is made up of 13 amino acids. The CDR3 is CASSLWGTDTQYF. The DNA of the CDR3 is TGTGCTAGCAGCTTATGGGGCACAGATACGCAGTATTTT.

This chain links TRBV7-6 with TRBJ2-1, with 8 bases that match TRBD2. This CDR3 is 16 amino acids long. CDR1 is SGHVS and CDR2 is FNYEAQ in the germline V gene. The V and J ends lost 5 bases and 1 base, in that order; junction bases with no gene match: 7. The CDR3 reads CASSLEGGRSYNEQFF. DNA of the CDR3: TGTGCCAGCAGCCTTGAGGGCGGGAGGTCCTACAATGAGCAGTTCTTC.

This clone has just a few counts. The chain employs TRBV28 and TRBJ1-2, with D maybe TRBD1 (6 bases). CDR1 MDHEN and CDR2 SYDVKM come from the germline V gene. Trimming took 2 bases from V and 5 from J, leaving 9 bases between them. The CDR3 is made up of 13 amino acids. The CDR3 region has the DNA TGTGCCAGCAGTTTACCAGGGGCGTATGGCTACACCTTC. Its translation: CASSLPGAYGYTF.

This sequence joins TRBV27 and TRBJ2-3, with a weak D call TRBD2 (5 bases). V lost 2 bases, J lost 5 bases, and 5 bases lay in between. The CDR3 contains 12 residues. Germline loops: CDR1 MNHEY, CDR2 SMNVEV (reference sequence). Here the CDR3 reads CASSLSGDTQYF. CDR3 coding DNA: TGTGCCAGCAGTTTAAGCGGAGATACGCAGTATTTT.

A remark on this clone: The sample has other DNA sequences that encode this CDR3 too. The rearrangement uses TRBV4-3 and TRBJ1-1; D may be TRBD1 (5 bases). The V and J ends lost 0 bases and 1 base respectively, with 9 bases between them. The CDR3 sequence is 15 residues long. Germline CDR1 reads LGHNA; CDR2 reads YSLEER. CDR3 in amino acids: CASSQDRGRNTEAFF. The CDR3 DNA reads TGCGCCAGCAGCCAAGATAGGGGTAGGAACACTGAAGCTTTCTTT.

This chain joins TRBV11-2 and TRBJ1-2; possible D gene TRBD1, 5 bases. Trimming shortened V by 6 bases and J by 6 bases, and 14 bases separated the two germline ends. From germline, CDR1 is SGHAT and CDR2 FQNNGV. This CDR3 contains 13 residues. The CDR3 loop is CASRPAGSHGYTF. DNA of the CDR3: TGTGCCAGCAGACCAGCAGGGTCGCATGGCTACACCTTC.

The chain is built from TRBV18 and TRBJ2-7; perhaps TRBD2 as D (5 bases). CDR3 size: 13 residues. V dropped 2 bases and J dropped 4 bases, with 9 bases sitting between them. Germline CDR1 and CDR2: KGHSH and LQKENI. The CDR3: CASSPSSGYEQYV. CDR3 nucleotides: TGTGCCAGCTCACCATCATCGGGGTACGAGCAGTACGTC.

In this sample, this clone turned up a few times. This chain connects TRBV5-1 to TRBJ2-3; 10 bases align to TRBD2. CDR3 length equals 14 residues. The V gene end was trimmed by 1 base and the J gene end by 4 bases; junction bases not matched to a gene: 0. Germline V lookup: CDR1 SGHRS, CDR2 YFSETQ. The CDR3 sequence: CASSLTSGADTQYF. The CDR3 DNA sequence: TGCGCCAGCAGCTTGACTAGCGGGGCAGATACGCAGTATTTT. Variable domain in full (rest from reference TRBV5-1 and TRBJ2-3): KAGVTQTPRYLIKTRGQQVTLSCSPISGHRSVSWYQQTPGQGLQFLFEYFSETQRNKGNFPGRFSGRQFSNSRSEMNVSTLELGDSALYLCASSLTSGADTQYFGPGTRLTVL.

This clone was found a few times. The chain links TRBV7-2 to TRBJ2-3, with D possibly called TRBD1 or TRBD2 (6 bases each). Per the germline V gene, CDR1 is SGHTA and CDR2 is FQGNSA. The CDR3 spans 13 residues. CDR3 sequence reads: CAERGVGTDTQYF. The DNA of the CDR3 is TGTGCTGAGAGGGGGGTGGGCACAGATACGCAGTATTTT.

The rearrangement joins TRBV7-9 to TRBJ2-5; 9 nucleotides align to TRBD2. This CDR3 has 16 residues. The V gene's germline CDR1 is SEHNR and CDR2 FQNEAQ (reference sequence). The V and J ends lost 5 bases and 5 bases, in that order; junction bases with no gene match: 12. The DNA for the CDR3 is TGTGCCAGCAGCCCAAGACTAGCGGAACCGAGGGAGACCCAGTACTTC. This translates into CASSPRLAEPRETQYF.

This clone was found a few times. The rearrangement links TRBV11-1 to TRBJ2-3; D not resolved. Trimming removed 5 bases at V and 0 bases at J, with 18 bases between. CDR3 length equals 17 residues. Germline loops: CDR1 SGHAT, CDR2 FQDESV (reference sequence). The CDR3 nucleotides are TGTGCCAGCAGCCAACGACGTACATCTACTAGCACAGATACGCAGTATTTT. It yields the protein CASSQRRTSTSTDTQYF. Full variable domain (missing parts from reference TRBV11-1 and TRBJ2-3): EAEVAQSPRYKITEKSQAVAFWCDPISGHATLYWYRQILGQGPELLVQFQDESVVDDSQLPKDRFSAERLKGVDSTLKIQPAELGDSAMYLCASSQRRTSTSTDTQYFGPGTRLTVL.

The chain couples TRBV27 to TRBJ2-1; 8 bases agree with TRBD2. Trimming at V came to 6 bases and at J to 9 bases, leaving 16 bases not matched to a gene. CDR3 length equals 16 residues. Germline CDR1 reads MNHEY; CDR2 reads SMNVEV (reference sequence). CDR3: CASSKIGGLVGSEQFF. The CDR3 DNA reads TGTGCCAGCAGCAAAATCGGGGGACTAGTCGGTAGTGAGCAGTTCTTC.

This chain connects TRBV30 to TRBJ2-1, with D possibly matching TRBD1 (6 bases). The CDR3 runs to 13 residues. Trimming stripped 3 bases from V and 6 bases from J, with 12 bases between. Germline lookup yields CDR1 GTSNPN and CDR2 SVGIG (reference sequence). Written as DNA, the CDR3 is TGTGCCTGGAGCGACCAGGGGCCCAATGAGCAGTTCTTC. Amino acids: CAWSDQGPNEQFF.

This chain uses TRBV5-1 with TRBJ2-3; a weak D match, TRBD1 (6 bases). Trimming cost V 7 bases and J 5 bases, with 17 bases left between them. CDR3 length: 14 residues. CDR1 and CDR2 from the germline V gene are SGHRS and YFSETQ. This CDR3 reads CASGLRDTVDTQYF. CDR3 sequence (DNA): TGCGCCAGCGGACTCCGGGACACTGTAGATACGCAGTATTTT.

Written as DNA, the CDR3 is TGTGCCAGCAGCTTGGACAGGTTCACAGATACGCAGTATTTT. Translated: CASSLDRFTDTQYF. The V call is TRBV7-3, the J call TRBJ2-3; 7 positions match TRBD1. This CDR3 spans 14 amino acids. The junction had 2 bases not matched to a gene; V was cut back by 3 bases and J by 2 bases. From germline, CDR1 is SGHTA and CDR2 FQGTGA. Looking up the rest from reference TRBV7-3 and TRBJ2-3 gives the full variable domain: GAGVSQTPSNKVTEKGKYVELRCDPISGHTALYWYRQSLGQGPEFLIYFQGTGAADDSGLPNDRFFAVRPEGSVSTLKIQRTERGDSAVYLCASSLDRFTDTQYFGPGTRLTVL.

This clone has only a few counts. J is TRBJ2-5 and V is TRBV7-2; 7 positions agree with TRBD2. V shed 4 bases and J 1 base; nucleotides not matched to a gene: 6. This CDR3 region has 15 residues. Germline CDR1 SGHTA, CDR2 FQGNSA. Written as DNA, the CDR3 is TGTGCCAGCAGCTCCCCGTGGGGGGGCCAAGAGACCCAGTACTTC. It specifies CASSSPWGGQETQYF.

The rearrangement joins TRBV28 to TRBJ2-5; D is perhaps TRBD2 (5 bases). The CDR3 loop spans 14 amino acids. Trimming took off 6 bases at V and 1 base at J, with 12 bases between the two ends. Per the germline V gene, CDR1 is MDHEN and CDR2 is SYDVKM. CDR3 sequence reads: CASSPPGSQETQYF. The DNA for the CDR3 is TGTGCCAGCAGCCCTCCGGGAAGCCAAGAGACCCAGTACTTC.

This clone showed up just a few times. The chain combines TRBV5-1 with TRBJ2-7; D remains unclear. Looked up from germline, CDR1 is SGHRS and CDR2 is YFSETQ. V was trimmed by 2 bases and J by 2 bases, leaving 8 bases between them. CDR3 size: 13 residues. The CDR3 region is CASSLWLPYEQYF. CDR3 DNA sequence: TGCGCCAGCAGCTTATGGTTACCCTACGAGCAGTACTTC.

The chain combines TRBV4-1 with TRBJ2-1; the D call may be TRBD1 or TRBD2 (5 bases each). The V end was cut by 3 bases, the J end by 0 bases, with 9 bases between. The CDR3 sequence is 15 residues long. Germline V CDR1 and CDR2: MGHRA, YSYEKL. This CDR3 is CASSQGPSSYNEQFF. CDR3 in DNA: TGCGCCAGCAGCCAGGGACCGAGCTCCTACAATGAGCAGTTCTTC.

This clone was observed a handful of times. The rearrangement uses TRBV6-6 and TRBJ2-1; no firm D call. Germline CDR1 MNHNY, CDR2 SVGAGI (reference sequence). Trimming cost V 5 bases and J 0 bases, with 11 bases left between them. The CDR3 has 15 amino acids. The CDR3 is CASSKQRSSYNEQFF. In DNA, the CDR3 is TGTGCCAGCAGTAAACAAAGAAGCTCCTACAATGAGCAGTTCTTC.